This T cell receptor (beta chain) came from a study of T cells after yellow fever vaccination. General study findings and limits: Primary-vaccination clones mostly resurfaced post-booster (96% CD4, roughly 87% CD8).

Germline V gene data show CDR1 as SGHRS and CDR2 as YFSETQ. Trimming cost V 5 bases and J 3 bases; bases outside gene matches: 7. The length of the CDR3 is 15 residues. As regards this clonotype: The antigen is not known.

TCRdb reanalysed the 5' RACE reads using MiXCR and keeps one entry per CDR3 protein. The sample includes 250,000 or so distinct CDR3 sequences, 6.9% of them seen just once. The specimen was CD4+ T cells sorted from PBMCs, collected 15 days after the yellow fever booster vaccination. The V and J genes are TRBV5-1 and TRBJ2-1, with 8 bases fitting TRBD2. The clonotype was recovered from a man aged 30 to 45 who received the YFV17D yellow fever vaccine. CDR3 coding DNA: TGCGCCAGCAGTTTTGCCACTAGCGGCTACAATGAGCAGTTCTTC. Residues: CASSFATSGYNEQFF.